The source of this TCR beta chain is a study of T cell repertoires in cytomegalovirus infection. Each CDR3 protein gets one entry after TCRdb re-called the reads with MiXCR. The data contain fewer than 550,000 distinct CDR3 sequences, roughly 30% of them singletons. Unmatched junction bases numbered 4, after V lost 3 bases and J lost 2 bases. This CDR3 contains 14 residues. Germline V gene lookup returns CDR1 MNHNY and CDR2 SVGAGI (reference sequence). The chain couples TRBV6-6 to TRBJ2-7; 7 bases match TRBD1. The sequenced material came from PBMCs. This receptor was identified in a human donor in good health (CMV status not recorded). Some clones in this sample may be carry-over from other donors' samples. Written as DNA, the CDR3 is TGTGCCAGCAGTTATTTCGACAGGGCCTACGAGCAGTACTTC. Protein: CASSYFDRAYEQYF.